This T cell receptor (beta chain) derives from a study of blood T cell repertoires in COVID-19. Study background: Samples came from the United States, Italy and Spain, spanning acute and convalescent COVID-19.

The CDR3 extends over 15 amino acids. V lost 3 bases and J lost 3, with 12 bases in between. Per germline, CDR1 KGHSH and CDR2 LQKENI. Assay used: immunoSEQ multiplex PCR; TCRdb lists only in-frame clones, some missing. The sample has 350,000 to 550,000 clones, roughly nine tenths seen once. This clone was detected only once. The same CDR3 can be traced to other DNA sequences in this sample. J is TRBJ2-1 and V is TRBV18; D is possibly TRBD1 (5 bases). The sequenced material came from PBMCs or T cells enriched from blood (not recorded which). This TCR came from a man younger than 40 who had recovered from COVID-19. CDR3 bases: TGTGCCAGCTCACCTGGGCAGGGCGGCTACAATGAGCAGTTCTTC. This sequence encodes CASSPGQGGYNEQFF.